What follows describes a single TCR beta chain. Authors' data handling: From reference gene primer amplification, estimates of nucleated cell counts were derived. Clones were read by immunoSEQ multiplex PCR, and TCRdb kept only the in-frame ones, dropping some. From that table come the V and J calls and clone size; the DNA was used to work out D and trimming. The profile shows tens of thousands of clones, around 76% of them singletons. The CDR3 covers 12 residues. Germline V gene sequence: CDR1 ENHRY, CDR2 SYGVKD. The V and J ends lost 10 bases and 6 bases, in that order; junction bases with no gene match: 4. The data were taken from a study of blood T cell repertoires in COVID-19. Study-level background: Spain, Italy and the United States supplied samples that represented acute and convalescent COVID-19. PBMCs, B-cell-depleted T cells, or T cells provided the cDNA or gDNA that made up the material.

The chain couples TRBV10-3 to TRBJ2-2, with 8 bases fitting TRBD2. Sequenced material: peripheral blood. The sequence derives from a human donor in a cohort sampled during active COVID-19. CDR3 DNA: TGTGCCACCCGGGGGGGGGCCGGGGAGCTGTTTTTT. Its protein is CATRGGAGELFF.